Listed below are T cell receptor beta chains from one sample, sequenced in a study of T cells in localized non-small cell lung cancer. Libraries were prepared by immunoSEQ multiplex PCR; TCRdb keeps only in-frame clonotypes and omits some of them. This table holds almost 30,000 clones, 70% to 90% found once. The source was peripheral blood, collected before any cancer treatment. The receptors were sampled from a female donor at least 60 years old with stage III squamous cell lung carcinoma. Both conserved end residues are part of each CDR3. D genes are given only for firm matches. Clone size is not always given. Where it is, it says once, few, many or a class for expanded clones.

>-|TRBV28|TRBJ1-1|TRBD1
CASSFGARGSSNTEAFF
TGTGCCAGCAGTTTTGGGGCCAGGGGGAGCTCTAACACTGAAGCTTTCTTT
>-|TRBV2|TRBJ1-2|TRBD1
CASSIQGVVYGYTF
TGTGCCAGCAGTATACAGGGGGTGGTCTATGGCTACACCTTC
>-|TRBV27|TRBJ2-5|TRBD2
CASSQTSGRVETQYF
TGTGCCAGCAGTCAGACTAGCGGGAGAGTTGAGACCCAGTACTTC
>once|TRBV19|TRBJ1-2|TRBD1
CASSPGVWTGGPYGYTF
TGTGCCAGTAGTCCCGGTGTCTGGACAGGGGGCCCCTATGGCTACACCTTC
>-|TRBV27|TRBJ2-1|TRBD1
CASSPVGQGAHEQFF
TGTGCCAGCAGTCCCGTCGGACAGGGGGCTCATGAGCAGTTCTTC
>-|TRBV5-1|TRBJ1-1|-
CASSLGQSGDKAFF
TGCGCCAGCAGCTTGGGGCAGTCCGGGGATAAAGCTTTCTTT
>once|TRBV27|TRBJ2-1|-
CASSPNGGGLNNEQFF
TGTGCCAGCAGTCCCAATGGGGGGGGCTTAAACAATGAGCAGTTCTTC
>-|TRBV27|TRBJ1-2|TRBD1
CASSWTGGAGYGYTF
TGTGCCAGCAGTTGGACAGGGGGCGCAGGGTATGGCTACACCTTT
>-|TRBV10-2|TRBJ1-1|-
CASSDLWEAFF
TGCGCCAGCAGTGATTTATGGGAAGCTTTCTTT
>-|TRBV28|TRBJ2-7|-
CASSLGGGEQYF
TGTGCCAGCAGCCTGGGTGGAGGGGAGCAGTACTTC
>-|TRBV5-4|TRBJ2-7|-
CASSTVGAYEQYF
TGTGCCAGCAGCACTGTAGGGGCTTACGAGCAGTACTTC
>once|TRBV6-1|TRBJ2-3|-
CASQDYSTDTQYF
TGTGCCAGCCAGGACTACAGCACAGATACGCAGTATTTT
>-|TRBV28|TRBJ1-2|TRBD1
CASSTPGRGRGGYTF
TGTGCCAGCAGTACCCCCGGTAGGGGGCGGGGTGGCTACACCTTC
>-|TRBV4-1|TRBJ1-3|-
CASSQDRLGPPRGNTIYF
TGCGCCAGCAGCCAAGATAGGCTGGGACCACCAAGGGGAAACACCATATATTTT
>-|TRBV29-1|TRBJ1-1|-
CSVEGTANTEAFF
TGCAGCGTTGAAGGAACTGCGAACACTGAAGCTTTCTTT
>-|TRBV5-6|TRBJ2-7|TRBD2
CASSATSAYEQYF
TGTGCCAGCAGCGCGACTAGCGCCTACGAGCAGTACTTC
>-|TRBV5-5|TRBJ2-1|-
CASSTPGQGREQFF
TGTGCCAGCAGCACGCCCGGGCAGGGGAGGGAGCAGTTCTTC
>-|TRBV5-4|TRBJ1-2|TRBD1
CASSQYFRGQGYTF
TGTGCCAGCAGCCAATACTTCAGGGGACAGGGCTACACCTTC
>-|TRBV4-1|TRBJ2-2|-
CASSHPRDRGRVAGDTGELFF
TGCGCCAGCAGCCACCCCCGGGACAGGGGACGAGTAGCGGGGGACACCGGGGAGCTGTTTTTT
>-|TRBV28|TRBJ2-7|-
CASSLVSDPEQYF
TGTGCCAGCAGCCTCGTTTCGGACCCAGAGCAGTACTTC
>-|TRBV2|TRBJ2-7|-
CASKPGGGQEQYF
TGTGCCAGCAAACCAGGAGGTGGGCAGGAGCAGTACTTC
>-|TRBV5-6|TRBJ2-1|-
CASSLRTTSYNEQFF
TGTGCCAGCAGCTTGCGGACCACCTCCTACAATGAGCAGTTCTTC
>-|TRBV7-2|TRBJ2-5|-
CASSWGRGRGKETQYF
TGTGCCAGCAGCTGGGGCCGTGGTCGGGGAAAAGAGACCCAGTACTTC
>-|TRBV7-9|TRBJ1-6|-
CASSLEGDSPLHF
TGTGCCAGCAGCTTAGAAGGGGATTCACCCCTCCACTTT
>-|TRBV6-1|TRBJ2-7|-
CASSPTGNLYEQYF
TGTGCCAGCAGTCCTACAGGGAACCTCTACGAGCAGTACTTC